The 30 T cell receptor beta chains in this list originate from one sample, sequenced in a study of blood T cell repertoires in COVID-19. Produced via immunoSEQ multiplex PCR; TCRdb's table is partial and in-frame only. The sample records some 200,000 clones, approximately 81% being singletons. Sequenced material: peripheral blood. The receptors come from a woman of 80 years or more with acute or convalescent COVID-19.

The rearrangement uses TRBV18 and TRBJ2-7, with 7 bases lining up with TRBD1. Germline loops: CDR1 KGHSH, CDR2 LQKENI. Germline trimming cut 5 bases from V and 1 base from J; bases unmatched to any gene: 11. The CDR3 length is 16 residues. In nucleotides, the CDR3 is TGTGCCAGCTCATCGGCCGGGACAGACATATCCTACGAGCAGTACTTC. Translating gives CASSSAGTDISYEQYF. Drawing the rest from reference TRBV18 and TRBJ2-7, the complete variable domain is NAGVMQNPRHLVRRRGQEARLRCSPMKGHSHVYWYRQLPEEGLKFMVYLQKENIIDESGMPKERFSAEFPKEGPSILRIQQVVRGDSAAYFCASSSAGTDISYEQYFGPGTRLTVT.

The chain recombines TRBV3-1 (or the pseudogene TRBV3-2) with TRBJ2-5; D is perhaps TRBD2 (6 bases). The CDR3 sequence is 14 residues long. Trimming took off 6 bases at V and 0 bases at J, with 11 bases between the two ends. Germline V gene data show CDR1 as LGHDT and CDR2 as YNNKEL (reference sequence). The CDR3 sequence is CASSLDYYQETQYF. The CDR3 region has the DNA TGTGCCAGCAGTCTGGACTACTACCAAGAGACCCAGTACTTC.

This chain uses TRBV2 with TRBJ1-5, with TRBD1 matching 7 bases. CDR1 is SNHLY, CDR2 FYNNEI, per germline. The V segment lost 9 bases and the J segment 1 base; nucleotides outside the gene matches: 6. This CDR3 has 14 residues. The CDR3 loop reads CASTGASSNQPQHF. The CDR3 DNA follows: TGTGCCAGTACAGGGGCTTCAAGCAATCAGCCCCAGCATTTT.

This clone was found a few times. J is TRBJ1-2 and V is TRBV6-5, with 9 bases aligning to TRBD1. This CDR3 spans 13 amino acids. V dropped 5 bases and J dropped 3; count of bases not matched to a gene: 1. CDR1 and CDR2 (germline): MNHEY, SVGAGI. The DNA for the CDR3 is TGTGCCAGCAGTAGACAGGGGGACTATGGCTACACCTTC. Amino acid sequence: CASSRQGDYGYTF.

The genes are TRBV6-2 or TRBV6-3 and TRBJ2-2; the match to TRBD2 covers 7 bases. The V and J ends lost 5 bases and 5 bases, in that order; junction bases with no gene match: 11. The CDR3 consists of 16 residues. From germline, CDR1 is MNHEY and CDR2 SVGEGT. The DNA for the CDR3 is TGTGCCAGCAGTCCCCCCGGGCGGCGGGAGACCGGGGAGCTGTTTTTT. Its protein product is CASSPPGRRETGELFF.

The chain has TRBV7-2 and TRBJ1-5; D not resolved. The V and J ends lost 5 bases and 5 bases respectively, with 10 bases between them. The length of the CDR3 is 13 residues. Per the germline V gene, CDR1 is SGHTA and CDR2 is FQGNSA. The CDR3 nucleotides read TGTGCCAGCAGCCGTCAGAGGGATCAGCCCCAGCATTTT. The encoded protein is CASSRQRDQPQHF.

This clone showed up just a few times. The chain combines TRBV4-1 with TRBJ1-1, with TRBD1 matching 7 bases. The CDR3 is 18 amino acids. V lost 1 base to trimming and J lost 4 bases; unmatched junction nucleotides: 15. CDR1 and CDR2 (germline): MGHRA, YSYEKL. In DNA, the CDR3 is TGCGCCAGCAGCCAAGGATGGGCGTATGAGGGGGCGCGCACTGAAGCTTTCTTT. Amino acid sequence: CASSQGWAYEGARTEAFF.

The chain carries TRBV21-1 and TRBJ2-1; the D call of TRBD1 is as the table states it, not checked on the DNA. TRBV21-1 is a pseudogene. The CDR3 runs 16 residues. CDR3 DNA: TGTGCCAGCAGCAAAGCCGACAGGGGCTCCTACAATGAGCAGTTCTTC. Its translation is CASSKADRGSYNEQFF.

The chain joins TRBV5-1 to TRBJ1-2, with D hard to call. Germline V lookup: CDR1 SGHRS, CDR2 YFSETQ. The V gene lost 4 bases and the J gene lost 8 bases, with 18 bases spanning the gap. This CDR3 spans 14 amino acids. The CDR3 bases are TGCGCCAGCAGCCCAGAGGGTTCGGAACGCGGCTACACCTTC. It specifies CASSPEGSERGYTF.

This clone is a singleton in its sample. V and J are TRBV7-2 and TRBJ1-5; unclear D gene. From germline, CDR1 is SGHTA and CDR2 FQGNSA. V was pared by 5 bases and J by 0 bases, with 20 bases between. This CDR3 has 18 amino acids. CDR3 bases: TGTGCCAGCAGCCCCTTAGGAGGACCGGGAGGTAGCAATCAGCCCCAGCATTTT. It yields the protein CASSPLGGPGGSNQPQHF. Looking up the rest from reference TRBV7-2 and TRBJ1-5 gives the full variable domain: GAGVSQSPSNKVTEKGKDVELRCDPISGHTALYWYRQSLGQGLEFLIYFQGNSAPDKSGLPSDRFSAERTGGSVSTLTIQRTQQEDSAVYLCASSPLGGPGGSNQPQHFGDGTRLSIL.

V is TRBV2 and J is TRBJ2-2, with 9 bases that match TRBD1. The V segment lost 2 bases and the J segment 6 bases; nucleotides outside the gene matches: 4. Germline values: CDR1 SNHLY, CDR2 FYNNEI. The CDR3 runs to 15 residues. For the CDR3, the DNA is TGTGCCAGCAGTGAAAGGACAGGGGATCCCGGGGAGCTGTTTTTT. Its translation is CASSERTGDPGELFF.

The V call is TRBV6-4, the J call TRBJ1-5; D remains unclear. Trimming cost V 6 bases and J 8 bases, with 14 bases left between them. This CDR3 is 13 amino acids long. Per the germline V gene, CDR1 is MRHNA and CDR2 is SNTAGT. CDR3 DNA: TGTGCCAGCAGCCCGACGCCCGGGGAGCCCCAGCATTTT. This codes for CASSPTPGEPQHF.

CDR3 sequence reads: CASSQVPLSNQPQHF. The CDR3 DNA follows: TGCGCCAGCAGCCAAGTCCCGTTAAGCAATCAGCCCCAGCATTTT. The rearrangement joins TRBV4-1 to TRBJ1-5; no reliable D call. The CDR3 has 15 amino acids. CDR1 is MGHRA, CDR2 YSYEKL, per germline. V lost 1 base, J lost 1 base, and 8 bases lay in between.

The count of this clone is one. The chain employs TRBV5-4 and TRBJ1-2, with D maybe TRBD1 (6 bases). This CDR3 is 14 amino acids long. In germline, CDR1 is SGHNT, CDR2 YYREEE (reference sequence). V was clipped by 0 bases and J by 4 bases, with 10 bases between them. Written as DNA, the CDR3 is TGTGCCAGCAGCTTGGAGGGGGGGACCTATGGCTACACCTTC. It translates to CASSLEGGTYGYTF.

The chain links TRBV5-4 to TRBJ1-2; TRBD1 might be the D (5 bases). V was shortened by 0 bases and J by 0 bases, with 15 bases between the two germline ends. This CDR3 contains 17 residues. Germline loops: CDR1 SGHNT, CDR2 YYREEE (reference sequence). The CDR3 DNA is TGTGCCAGCAGCTTGGCCGTGACAGCGACTTCTAACTATGGCTACACCTTC. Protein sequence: CASSLAVTATSNYGYTF.

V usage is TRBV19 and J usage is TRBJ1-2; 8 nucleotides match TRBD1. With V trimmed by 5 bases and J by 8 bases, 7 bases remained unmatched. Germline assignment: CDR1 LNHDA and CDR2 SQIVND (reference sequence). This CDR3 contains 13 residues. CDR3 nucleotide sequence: TGTGCCAGTAGTGACGACAGGGGCGGAGGCTACACCTTC. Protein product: CASSDDRGGGYTF.

This CDR3 is CASSYSSGGYNEQFF. The DNA for the CDR3 is TGTGCCAGCAGTTACTCTAGCGGGGGGTACAATGAGCAGTTCTTC. This chain links TRBV6-2 or TRBV6-3 with TRBJ2-1, with 10 bases lining up with TRBD2. Germline-derived CDR1 and CDR2 are MNHEY and SVGEGT. CDR3 length: 15 residues. The ends lost 0 bases at V and 4 bases at J; junction bases unmatched: 0.

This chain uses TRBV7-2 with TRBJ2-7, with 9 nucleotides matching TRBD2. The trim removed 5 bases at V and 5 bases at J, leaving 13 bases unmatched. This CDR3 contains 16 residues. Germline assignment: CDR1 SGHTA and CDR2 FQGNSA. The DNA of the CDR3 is TGTGCCAGCAGCCCCCGGGGGGCGGGGGGGCGGAACGAGCAGTACTTC. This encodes CASSPRGAGGRNEQYF. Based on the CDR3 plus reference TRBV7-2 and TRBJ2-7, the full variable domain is GAGVSQSPSNKVTEKGKDVELRCDPISGHTALYWYRQSLGQGLEFLIYFQGNSAPDKSGLPSDRFSAERTGGSVSTLTIQRTQQEDSAVYLCASSPRGAGGRNEQYFGPGTRLTVT.

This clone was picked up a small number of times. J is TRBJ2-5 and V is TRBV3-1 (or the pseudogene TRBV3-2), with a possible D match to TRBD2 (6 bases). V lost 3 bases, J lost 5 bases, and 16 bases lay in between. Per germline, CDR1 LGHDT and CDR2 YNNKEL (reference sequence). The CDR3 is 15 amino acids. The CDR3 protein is CASSQTLAPGETQYF. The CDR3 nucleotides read TGTGCCAGCAGCCAGACCCTAGCGCCCGGGGAGACCCAGTACTTC.

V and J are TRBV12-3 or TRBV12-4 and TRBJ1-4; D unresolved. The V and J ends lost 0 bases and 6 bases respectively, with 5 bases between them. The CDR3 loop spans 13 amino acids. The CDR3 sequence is CASSLAADEKLFF. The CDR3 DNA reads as TGTGCCAGCAGTTTAGCAGCCGATGAAAAACTGTTTTTT.

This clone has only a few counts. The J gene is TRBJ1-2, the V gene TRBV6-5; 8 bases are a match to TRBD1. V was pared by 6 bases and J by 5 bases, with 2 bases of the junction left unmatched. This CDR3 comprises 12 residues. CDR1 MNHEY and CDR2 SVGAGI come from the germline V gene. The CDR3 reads CASSRQGYGYTF. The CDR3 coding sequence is TGTGCCAGCAGCCGACAGGGGTATGGCTACACCTTC.

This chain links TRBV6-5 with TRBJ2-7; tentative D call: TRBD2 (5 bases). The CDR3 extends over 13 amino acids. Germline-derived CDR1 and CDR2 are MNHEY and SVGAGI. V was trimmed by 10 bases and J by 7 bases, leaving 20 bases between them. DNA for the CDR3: TGTGCCACCAACTCCGACGGGGTGGGGGAGCAGTACTTC. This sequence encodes CATNSDGVGEQYF.

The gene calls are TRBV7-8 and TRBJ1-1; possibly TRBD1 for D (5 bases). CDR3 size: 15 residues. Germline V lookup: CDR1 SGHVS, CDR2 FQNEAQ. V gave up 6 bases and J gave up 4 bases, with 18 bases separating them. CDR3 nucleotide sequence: TGTGCCAGCAGGGCCGAGCGGGGGGACGGCACTGAAGCTTTCTTT. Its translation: CASRAERGDGTEAFF. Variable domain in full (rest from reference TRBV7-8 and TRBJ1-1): GAGVSQSPRYKVAKRGQDVALRCDPISGHVSLFWYQQALGQGPEFLTYFQNEAQLDKSGLPSDRFFAERPEGSVSTLKIQRTQQEDSAVYLCASRAERGDGTEAFFGQGTRLTVV.

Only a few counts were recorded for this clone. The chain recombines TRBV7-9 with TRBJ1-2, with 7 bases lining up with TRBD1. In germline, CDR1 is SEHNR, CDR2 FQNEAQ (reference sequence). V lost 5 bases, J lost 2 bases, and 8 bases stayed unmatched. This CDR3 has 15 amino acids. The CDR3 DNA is TGTGCCAGCAGCCCCGAGGACAGGTCGAACTATGGCTACACCTTC. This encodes CASSPEDRSNYGYTF.

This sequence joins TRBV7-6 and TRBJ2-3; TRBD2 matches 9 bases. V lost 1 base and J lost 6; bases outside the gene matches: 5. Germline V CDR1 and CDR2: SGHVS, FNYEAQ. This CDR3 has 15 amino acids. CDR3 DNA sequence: TGTGCCAGCAGCTTAGGAGTAGCGGGAGCTGATACGCAGTATTTT. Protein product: CASSLGVAGADTQYF.

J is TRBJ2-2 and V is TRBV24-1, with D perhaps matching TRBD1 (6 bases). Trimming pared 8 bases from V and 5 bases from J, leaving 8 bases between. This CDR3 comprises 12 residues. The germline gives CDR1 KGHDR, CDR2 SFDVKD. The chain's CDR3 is CATKQGTGELFF. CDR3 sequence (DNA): TGTGCCACCAAACAGGGTACCGGGGAGCTGTTTTTT.

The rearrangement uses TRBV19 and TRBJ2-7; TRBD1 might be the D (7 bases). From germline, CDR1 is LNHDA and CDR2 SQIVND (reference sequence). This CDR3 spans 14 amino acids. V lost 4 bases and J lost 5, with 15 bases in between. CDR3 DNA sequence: TGTGCCAGTAGTAACCGTGGAGGGGGCAACGAGCAGTACTTC. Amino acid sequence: CASSNRGGGNEQYF.

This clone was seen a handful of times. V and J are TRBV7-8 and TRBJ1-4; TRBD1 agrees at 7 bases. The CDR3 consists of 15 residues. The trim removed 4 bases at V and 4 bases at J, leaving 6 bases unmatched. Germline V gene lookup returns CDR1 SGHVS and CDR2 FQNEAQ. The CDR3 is CASSSQGQLNEKLFF. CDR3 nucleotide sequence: TGTGCCAGCAGCTCGCAGGGACAGCTTAATGAAAAACTGTTTTTT.

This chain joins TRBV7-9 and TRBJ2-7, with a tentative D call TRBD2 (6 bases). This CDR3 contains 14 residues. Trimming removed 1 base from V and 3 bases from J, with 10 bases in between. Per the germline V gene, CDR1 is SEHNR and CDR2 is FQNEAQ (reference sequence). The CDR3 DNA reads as TGTGCCAGCAGCTTAGGGGCAGCGGGCTACGAGCAGTACTTC. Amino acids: CASSLGAAGYEQYF.

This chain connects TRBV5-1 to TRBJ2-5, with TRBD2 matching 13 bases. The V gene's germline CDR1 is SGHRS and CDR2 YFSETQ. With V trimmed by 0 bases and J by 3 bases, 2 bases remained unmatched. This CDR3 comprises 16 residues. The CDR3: CASSLGTSGSEETQYF. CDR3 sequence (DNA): TGCGCCAGCAGCTTGGGGACTAGCGGGAGTGAAGAGACCCAGTACTTC.